The clone carrying this TCR beta chain was counted only a few times. An end of the junction differs from the germline gene, which may be a read error. The record originates from a study of blood T cell repertoires in COVID-19. Sequencing used immunoSEQ multiplex PCR; TCRdb keeps in-frame clones, though not all of them. The top ten hold around 1.5% of the sample, which has about 260,000 clones, 87% seen once. The CDR3 is made up of 12 amino acids. Per germline, CDR1 LNHDA and CDR2 SQIVND (reference sequence). The chain uses TRBV19 and TRBJ1-2; no firm D call. The source material was peripheral blood. The source of this sequence is a woman aged 40 to 49 who had recovered from COVID-19. The CDR3 protein is CASTDRRTGFSF. DNA for the CDR3: TGTGCCAGTACCGATCGGAGGACCGGTTTCTCCTTC.